This T cell receptor (beta chain) was recovered during a study of CD8+CD57+ T cells in acquired aplastic anemia. Study information: Each DNA sample taken from sorted CD4+ and CD8+ cells came to around 2.9 ug on average.

TCR beta VDJ and CDR3 profiling used genomic DNA as template. MiXCR, run by TCRdb on the reads, gives a single entry per CDR3 protein. Of around 130,000 distinct CDR3 sequences in the sample, about 60% are singletons; the top ten hold 25% to 30%. This clonotype was detected many times. Antigen specificity is unknown. The CDR3 runs to 13 residues. The V and J ends lost 0 bases and 7 bases respectively, with 10 bases between them. The germline V gene has CDR1 LNHDA and CDR2 SQIVND (reference sequence). Regarding the study as a whole: Both patients and controls carried the same twenty-nine CD8+ CDR3 sequences.

Sequencing was done on patients that had shown CD8+CD57+ cell expansion by flow cytometry. Severe acquired aplastic anemia was present in all patients. The study sampled blood from patients who had received no therapy. Sequencing was done on a sample of sorted CD4+, CD8+, or CD8+CD57+ T cells (not recorded which) from PBMCs. V and J are TRBV19 and TRBJ2-7, with D perhaps assigned TRBD1 or TRBD2 (5 bases each). The sequence derives from a human donor with aplastic anemia. CDR3 coding DNA: TGTGCCAGTAGTATAGACCTCGAGGGGGAGCAGTACTTC. This encodes CASSIDLEGEQYF.